These 32 T cell receptor beta chains were all obtained from the same sample, sequenced in a study of shared clonotypes between healthy human individuals (dated by TCRdb to about 2020). Libraries were built with the immunoSEQ multiplex PCR assay. Sourced from immuneACCESS, this table was stored by TCRdb with only in-frame sequences that have V and J called. A share of the clones is absent; for the studies checked, an unresolved V gene accounts for under half, and the remainder has no known explanation. This sample comprises about 2.4 million clones, roughly 93% of them detected only once. In total, the top ten clones hold 0.36% of the sample. The sequenced sample consisted of naive CD4+ T cells from PBMCs. The sample's cell subset or site label is to be understood as: CD45RA+ positively selected. These receptors all stem from a man younger than 30 in good health. Some clones in this sample may be carry-over from other donors' samples.

This sequence joins TRBV27 and TRBJ1-6; unclear D gene. Trimming stripped 1 base from V and 0 bases from J, with 13 bases between. CDR3 length: 18 amino acids. Germline V CDR1 and CDR2: MNHEY, SMNVEV (reference sequence). The CDR3, as DNA: TGTGCCAGCAGTTTATGGTTCGACAAGAGCTCCTATAATTCACCCCTCCACTTT. Protein: CASSLWFDKSSYNSPLHF.

The chain joins TRBV7-2 to TRBJ1-1; D is uncertain. The length of the CDR3 is 15 residues. Trimming shortened V by 2 bases and J by 1 base, and 11 bases separated the two germline ends. Germline lookup yields CDR1 SGHTA and CDR2 FQGNSA. The CDR3: CASSLPWRRNTEAFF. The DNA of the CDR3 is TGTGCCAGCAGCTTACCCTGGAGACGGAACACTGAAGCTTTCTTT.

This chain's CDR3 is CASSQAGGVGEQYF. CDR3 coding DNA: TGTGCCAGCAGTCAAGCAGGGGGCGTGGGGGAGCAGTACTTC. The chain joins TRBV6-5 to TRBJ2-7; TRBD1 matches 8 bases. V trimming: 5 bases; J trimming: 7 bases; junction bases outside the gene matches: 10. This CDR3 spans 14 amino acids. The V gene's germline CDR1 is MNHEY and CDR2 SVGAGI.

In this sample, this clone turned up once. The V call is TRBV7-3, the J call TRBJ1-1; tentatively, D is TRBD1 (6 bases). Germline values: CDR1 SGHTA, CDR2 FQGTGA. Trimming took 0 bases from V and 0 from J, leaving 23 bases between them. This CDR3 is 20 amino acids long. Here the CDR3 reads CASSLTGRGGMSRMNTEAFF. CDR3 DNA: TGTGCCAGCAGCTTAACCGGCAGGGGCGGTATGAGTAGGATGAACACTGAAGCTTTCTTT.

A word on this clone: Germline is not matched at one junction end, which may reflect a read error. This same CDR3 is encoded by further DNA sequences in the sample. The CDR3 is CASSSTVYYGYTF. DNA for the CDR3: TGTGCCAGCAGCTCTACAGTGTATTATGGCTACACTTTC. The chain has TRBV5-6 and TRBJ1-2; D remains unclear. This CDR3 region has 13 residues. Germline V CDR1 and CDR2: SGHDT, YYEEEE.

V and J are TRBV11-1 and TRBJ1-1; D is perhaps TRBD1 (5 bases). This CDR3 is built from 14 residues. Trimming pared 2 bases from V and 1 base from J, leaving 8 bases between. Germline lookup yields CDR1 SGHAT and CDR2 FQDESV (reference sequence). The CDR3 coding sequence is TGTGCCAGCAGCTTATTCCAGGGGAACACTGAAGCTTTCTTT. Translation: CASSLFQGNTEAFF.

This chain joins TRBV2 and TRBJ1-5; D remains unclear. CDR1 is SNHLY and CDR2 is FYNNEI in the germline V gene. Between the trimmed V and J ends, which lost 5 bases and 2 bases, there was a span of 7 bases. The CDR3 totals 13 residues. Here the CDR3 reads CASSQSGNQPQHF. CDR3 bases: TGTGCCAGCAGTCAGAGCGGCAATCAGCCCCAGCATTTT.

The CDR3 protein is CASSPTRQNFYEQYF. The CDR3 region has the DNA TGTGCCAGCTCACCGACTAGACAGAACTTCTACGAGCAGTACTTC. This rearrangement joins TRBV18 to TRBJ2-7, with D possibly being TRBD2 (6 bases). V shed 3 bases and J shed 3 bases, with 15 bases lying between them. The CDR3 length is 15 residues. Germline CDR1 and CDR2: KGHSH and LQKENI.

This rearrangement joins TRBV5-1 to TRBJ2-5; possibly TRBD2 for D (6 bases). V was shortened by 0 bases and J by 5 bases, with 20 bases between the two germline ends. The CDR3 spans 17 residues. Germline assignment: CDR1 SGHRS and CDR2 YFSETQ. The DNA of the CDR3 is TGCGCCAGCAGCTTGGCCACAAGCGGGCGGCTATTGGAGACCCAGTACTTC. This gives the protein CASSLATSGRLLETQYF.

This clone occurred once. In the same sample, other DNA sequences code for this CDR3. The chain combines TRBV27 with TRBJ2-7; TRBD2 agrees at 11 bases. Germline V gene sequence: CDR1 MNHEY, CDR2 SMNVEV (reference sequence). V trimming: 7 bases; J trimming: 3 bases; junction bases outside the gene matches: 14. CDR3 length: 17 residues. The CDR3 DNA reads as TGTGCCAGCATTCTCCCCCCCGGCCTAGCGGGAGGCTACGAGCAGTACTTC. This translates into CASILPPGLAGGYEQYF.

The rearrangement uses TRBV6-5 and TRBJ1-1; D gene unclear. The CDR3 has 15 amino acids. CDR1 is MNHEY, CDR2 SVGAGI, per germline. The V end lost 5 bases, the J end lost 1 base, and 14 bases lay between the germline ends. CDR3: CASSQYNAGNTEAFF. CDR3 bases: TGTGCCAGCAGTCAGTACAATGCGGGGAACACTGAAGCTTTCTTT.

The chain recombines TRBV4-3 with TRBJ1-2; weak D call: TRBD1 (6 bases). Trimming shortened V by 0 bases and J by 8 bases, and 16 bases separated the two germline ends. Germline CDR1 LGHNA, CDR2 YSLEER. CDR3 length equals 15 residues. CDR3 region: CASSQDPPGAGGYTF. DNA for the CDR3: TGCGCCAGCAGCCAAGATCCCCCAGGGGCTGGGGGCTACACCTTC.

V is TRBV15 and J is TRBJ2-5, with D uncertain. CDR3 length: 16 amino acids. Trimming pared 1 base from V and 1 base from J, leaving 13 bases between. Germline assignment: CDR1 LNHNV and CDR2 YYDKDF (reference sequence). Written as DNA, the CDR3 is TGTGCCACCAGCAGAGCAGTTCTCCCTGGCCAAGAGACCCAGTACTTC. It yields the protein CATSRAVLPGQETQYF.

As DNA, the CDR3 is TGTGCCAGCAGCTCGATGCGGTGGGATGAGCAGTTCTTC. Translated, it gives CASSSMRWDEQFF. This sequence joins TRBV7-3 and TRBJ2-1, with D unclear. From germline, CDR1 is SGHTA and CDR2 FQGTGA. Between the trimmed V and J ends, which lost 4 bases and 8 bases, there was a span of 12 bases. CDR3 length: 13 amino acids.

This chain links TRBV30 with TRBJ2-6; D remains unclear. Germline V gives CDR1 GTSNPN, CDR2 SVGIG (reference sequence). V was shortened by 8 bases and J by 4 bases, with 12 bases between the two germline ends. The CDR3 loop spans 13 amino acids. CDR3: CAGTRSGANVLTF. In DNA form, the CDR3 reads TGTGCCGGCACTCGGTCCGGGGCCAACGTCCTGACTTTC.

The V gene is TRBV6-1, the J gene TRBJ2-2; D possibly corresponds to TRBD2 (6 bases). The CDR3 length is 14 residues. CDR1 and CDR2 from the germline V gene are MNHNS and SASEGT. V gave up 6 bases and J gave up 1 base, with 9 bases separating them. The CDR3 nucleotides are TGTGCCAGCAGGGGACTCTTGAACACCGGGGAGCTGTTTTTT. This translates into CASRGLLNTGELFF.

The V gene is TRBV7-3, the J gene TRBJ2-3; no reliable D call. The germline V gene has CDR1 SGHTA and CDR2 FQGTGA. The CDR3 contains 13 residues. V was pared by 6 bases and J by 4 bases, with 11 bases between. The CDR3 is CASRAPGSDTQYF. In DNA form, the CDR3 reads TGTGCCAGCAGGGCCCCGGGTTCAGATACGCAGTATTTT.

The CDR3 loop reads CASSHSQARPDTQYF. In DNA form, the CDR3 reads TGTGCCAGCAGCCACAGCCAAGCGCGACCAGATACGCAGTATTTT. The chain links TRBV7-8 to TRBJ2-3; D not certain. Germline CDR1 SGHVS, CDR2 FQNEAQ. CDR3 size: 15 residues. The ends were cut back, 5 bases at V and 4 bases at J, with 16 bases in the middle. The whole variable domain, filled in from reference TRBV7-8 and TRBJ2-3, reads GAGVSQSPRYKVAKRGQDVALRCDPISGHVSLFWYQQALGQGPEFLTYFQNEAQLDKSGLPSDRFFAERPEGSVSTLKIQRTQQEDSAVYLCASSHSQARPDTQYFGPGTRLTVL.

As DNA, the CDR3 is TGTGCCAGCAGTCCAGACGGGGTTAACACTGAAGCTTTCTTT. Translation: CASSPDGVNTEAFF. The chain recombines TRBV6-5 with TRBJ1-1; D ambiguous. Trimming left V 5 bases short and J 2 bases short, with 12 bases between. This CDR3 region has 14 residues. The V gene's germline CDR1 is MNHEY and CDR2 SVGAGI.

DNA of the CDR3: TGTGCCAGCCTCCTGGGTAGGGCTTCTGGGGCCAACGTCCTGACTTTC. This sequence encodes CASLLGRASGANVLTF. This sequence joins TRBV7-2 and TRBJ2-6, with D unclear. CDR1 is SGHTA and CDR2 is FQGNSA in the germline V gene. The CDR3 sequence is 16 residues long. Trimming stripped 8 bases from V and 1 base from J, with 15 bases between. The full variable domain, in which reference TRBV7-2 and TRBJ2-6 provide the parts outside the CDR3, is GAGVSQSPSNKVTEKGKDVELRCDPISGHTALYWYRQSLGQGLEFLIYFQGNSAPDKSGLPSDRFSAERTGGSVSTLTIQRTQQEDSAVYLCASLLGRASGANVLTFGAGSRLTVL.

The V call is TRBV7-2, the J call TRBJ1-2; D is unclear. The germline V gene encodes CDR1 SGHTA and CDR2 FQGNSA. There are 13 residues in the CDR3. V was shortened by 4 bases and J by 6 bases, with 12 bases between the two germline ends. CDR3 region: CASSYRTGNGYTF. Written as DNA, the CDR3 is TGTGCCAGCAGCTATAGGACGGGCAATGGCTACACCTTC. The full variable domain, completed using reference TRBV7-2 and TRBJ1-2, is GAGVSQSPSNKVTEKGKDVELRCDPISGHTALYWYRQSLGQGLEFLIYFQGNSAPDKSGLPSDRFSAERTGGSVSTLTIQRTQQEDSAVYLCASSYRTGNGYTFGSGTRLTVV.

The chain uses TRBV7-2 and TRBJ2-1, with TRBD2 matching 9 bases. Germline lookup yields CDR1 SGHTA and CDR2 FQGNSA. The CDR3 has 16 amino acids. V dropped 5 bases and J dropped 7; count of bases not matched to a gene: 12. The CDR3 reads CASSPDGGRAGNEQFF. The CDR3 DNA is TGTGCCAGCAGCCCAGACGGCGGGAGGGCCGGGAATGAGCAGTTCTTC.

The rearrangement links TRBV9 to TRBJ1-5; D is uncertain. Germline V CDR1 and CDR2: SGDLS, YYNGEE. The length of the CDR3 is 14 residues. Trimming left V 4 bases short and J 7 bases short, with 15 bases between. The CDR3 loop reads CASSPHMGGQPQHF. The CDR3 DNA follows: TGTGCCAGCAGCCCCCATATGGGAGGGCAGCCCCAGCATTTT.

This clone showed up just once. Other DNA sequences within the sample encode an identical CDR3. The rearrangement joins TRBV6-5 to TRBJ2-7; 9 bases are shared with TRBD1. The CDR3 runs to 15 residues. V shed 2 bases and J 3 bases; nucleotides not matched to a gene: 5. CDR1 and CDR2 from the germline V gene are MNHEY and SVGAGI. This CDR3 reads CASSYLGQGSYEQYF. The CDR3 DNA follows: TGTGCCAGCAGTTACCTGGGACAGGGAAGCTACGAGCAGTACTTC.

This clone was seen a single time. V usage is TRBV4-3 and J usage is TRBJ2-1, with D perhaps assigned TRBD1 or TRBD2 (5 bases each). The CDR3 consists of 18 residues. Trimming pared 3 bases from V and 9 bases from J, leaving 27 bases between. The germline V gene has CDR1 LGHNA and CDR2 YSLEER. The CDR3 DNA is TGCGCCAGCAGCCACTACTGGGACCGACGGACGGGTGGGGGTGAGCAGTTCTTC. Translation gives CASSHYWDRRTGGGEQFF.

The rearrangement joins TRBV28 to TRBJ2-1, with 12 bases that match TRBD2. The J segment lost 6 bases and the V segment lost 5 bases, leaving 11 bases of the junction unmatched. From germline, CDR1 is MDHEN and CDR2 SYDVKM. This CDR3 comprises 17 residues. The CDR3 DNA follows: TGTGCCAGCAGTGAGACTAGCGGGAGAACCGTGAGCAATGAGCAGTTCTTC. Its protein product is CASSETSGRTVSNEQFF. Full variable domain (rest looked up from reference TRBV28 and TRBJ2-1): DVKVTQSSRYLVKRTGEKVFLECVQDMDHENMFWYRQDPGLGLRLIYFSYDVKMKEKGDIPEGYSVSREKKERFSLILESASTNQTSMYLCASSETSGRTVSNEQFFGPGTRLTVL.

CDR3 sequence reads: CASSPWQGATNEQFF. CDR3 nucleotides: TGTGCCAGCTCACCGTGGCAGGGGGCAACGAATGAGCAGTTCTTC. The chain is built from TRBV18 and TRBJ2-1, with 8 bases fitting TRBD1. This CDR3 is built from 15 residues. Unmatched junction bases numbered 8, after V lost 3 bases and J lost 7 bases. CDR1 is KGHSH, CDR2 LQKENI, per germline.

The count of this clone is one. The chain joins TRBV4-1 to TRBJ1-3; the D is unclear. The V end was cut by 1 base, the J end by 0 bases, with 13 bases between. The CDR3 runs to 17 residues. CDR1 and CDR2 from the germline V gene are MGHRA and YSYEKL. Here the CDR3 DNA reads TGCGCCAGCAGCCAAGTGACTCGGCTATTCTCTGGAAACACCATATATTTT. Translation: CASSQVTRLFSGNTIYF.

This chain uses TRBV29-1 with TRBJ2-1, with D maybe TRBD2 (6 bases). CDR3 size: 15 residues. V lost 2 bases and J 1 base, leaving 12 bases between the germline ends. CDR1 and CDR2 from the germline V gene are SQVTM and ANQGSEA. CDR3: CSVESPGASYNEQFF. The CDR3 DNA is TGCAGCGTTGAATCTCCGGGAGCGTCCTACAATGAGCAGTTCTTC.

This rearrangement joins TRBV7-3 to TRBJ2-7; TRBD2 matches at 8 bases. In germline, CDR1 is SGHTA, CDR2 FQGTGA. V dropped 4 bases and J dropped 3; count of bases not matched to a gene: 14. There are 17 residues in the CDR3. CDR3 loop: CASSYLEELAEYYEQYF. CDR3 nucleotides: TGTGCCAGCAGCTACCTGGAAGAACTAGCGGAATACTACGAGCAGTACTTC. Supplemented by reference TRBV7-3 and TRBJ2-7, the full variable domain reads GAGVSQTPSNKVTEKGKYVELRCDPISGHTALYWYRQSLGQGPEFLIYFQGTGAADDSGLPNDRFFAVRPEGSVSTLKIQRTERGDSAVYLCASSYLEELAEYYEQYFGPGTRLTVT.

A few counts support this clone. The chain combines TRBV7-2 with TRBJ2-7; D unresolved. Trimming took off 4 bases at V and 4 bases at J, with 5 bases between the two ends. The CDR3 spans 11 residues. Per the germline V gene, CDR1 is SGHTA and CDR2 is FQGNSA. The CDR3 coding sequence is TGTGCCAGCAGCTCGCGGTACGAGCAGTACTTC. This translates into CASSSRYEQYF.

This clone appeared a single time. The chain uses TRBV2 and TRBJ2-2; TRBD2 matches at 10 bases. CDR1 and CDR2 (germline): SNHLY, FYNNEI. With V trimmed by 6 bases and J by 4 bases, 5 bases remained unmatched. CDR3 length: 15 residues. The CDR3 bases are TGTGCCAGCAGACGGACTAGCGGAGGCACCGGGGAGCTGTTTTTT. Its translation: CASRRTSGGTGELFF.